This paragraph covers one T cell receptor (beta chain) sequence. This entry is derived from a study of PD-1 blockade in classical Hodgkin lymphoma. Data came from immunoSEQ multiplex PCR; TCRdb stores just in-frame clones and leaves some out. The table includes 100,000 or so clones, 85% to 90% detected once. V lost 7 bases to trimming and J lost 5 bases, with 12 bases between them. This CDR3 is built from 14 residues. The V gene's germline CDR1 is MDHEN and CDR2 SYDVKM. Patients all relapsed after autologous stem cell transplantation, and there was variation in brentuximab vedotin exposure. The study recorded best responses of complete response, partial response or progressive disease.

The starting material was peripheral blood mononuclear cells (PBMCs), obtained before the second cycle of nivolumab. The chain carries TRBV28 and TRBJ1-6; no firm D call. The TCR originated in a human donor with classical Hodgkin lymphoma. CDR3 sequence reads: CASTLGWDNSPLHF. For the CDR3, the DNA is TGTGCCAGCACCTTAGGATGGGATAATTCACCCCTCCACTTT. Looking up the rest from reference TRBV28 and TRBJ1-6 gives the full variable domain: DVKVTQSSRYLVKRTGEKVFLECVQDMDHENMFWYRQDPGLGLRLIYFSYDVKMKEKGDIPEGYSVSREKKERFSLILESASTNQTSMYLCASTLGWDNSPLHFGNGTRLTVT.